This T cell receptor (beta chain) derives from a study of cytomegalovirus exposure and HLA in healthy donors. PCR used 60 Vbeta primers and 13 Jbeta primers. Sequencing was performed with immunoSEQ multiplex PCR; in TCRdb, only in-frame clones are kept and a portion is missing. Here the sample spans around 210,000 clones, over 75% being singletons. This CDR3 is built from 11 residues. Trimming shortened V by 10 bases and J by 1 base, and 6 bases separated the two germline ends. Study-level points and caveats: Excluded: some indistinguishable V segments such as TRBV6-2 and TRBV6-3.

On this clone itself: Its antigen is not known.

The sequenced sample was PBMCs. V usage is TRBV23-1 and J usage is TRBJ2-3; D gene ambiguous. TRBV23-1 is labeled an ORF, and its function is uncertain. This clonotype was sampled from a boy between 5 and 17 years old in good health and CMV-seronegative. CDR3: CANFRTDTQYF. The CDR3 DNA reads TGCGCCAACTTTCGCACAGATACGCAGTATTTT.